A selection of T cell receptor beta chains follows, all from one sample in a study of cytomegalovirus exposure and HLA in healthy donors. Clones were sequenced by immunoSEQ multiplex PCR, and TCRdb holds only the in-frame ones, with some missing. The sample carries 93,000 or so clones, approximately 72% recorded once. The sequenced material came from PBMCs. Receptors originate from a woman in her fifties or sixties in good health and CMV-seronegative. Each CDR3 is given with its conserved first and last residue. The D gene is left open where the match is weak. Clone size, where shown, is once, few, many, or a class for clones that have expanded.

V gene,D gene,clone size,J gene,CDR3 protein,CDR3 DNA
TRBV28,.,.,TRBJ2-7,CASSYRQGLTYEQYF,TGTGCCAGCAGTTACCGGCAGGGGCTTACCTACGAGCAGTACTTC
TRBV7-7,.,.,TRBJ1-2,CASYGYTF,TGTGCTAGTTATGGCTACACCTTC
TRBV6-1,.,.,TRBJ1-5,CASSEFGRGNQPQHF,TGTGCCAGCAGTGAATTCGGCAGGGGCAATCAGCCCCAGCATTTT
TRBV7-9,TRBD2,.,TRBJ2-1,CASSSQVSGRAHNEQFF,TGTGCCAGCAGCTCCCAGGTGAGCGGGAGGGCCCACAATGAGCAGTTCTTC
TRBV7-9,.,.,TRBJ2-7,CASSYQGIWGEQYF,TGTGCCAGCAGCTACCAGGGGATTTGGGGCGAGCAGTACTTC
TRBV7-7,.,.,TRBJ1-4,CASSLAGRAGEKLFF,TGTGCTAGCAGCTTAGCAGGGAGGGCCGGTGAAAAACTGTTTTTT
TRBV4-3,.,.,TRBJ2-3,CASSQSSTDTQYF,TGCGCCAGCAGCCAATCTAGCACAGATACGCAGTATTTT
TRBV4-3,.,.,TRBJ2-7,CASSRNLGQGYEQYF,TGCGCCAGCAGCCGCAACCTGGGCCAGGGGTACGAGCAGTACTTC
TRBV30,.,.,TRBJ1-2,CAWSAGPSGGYTF,TGTGCCTGGAGTGCCGGCCCGAGCGGAGGCTACACCTTC
TRBV27,TRBD1,once,TRBJ1-4,CASSLRGGPEKLFF,TGTGCCAGCAGTTTACGAGGGGGCCCTGAAAAACTGTTTTTT
TRBV13,.,.,TRBJ2-5,CASSSGFSSGTQYF,TGTGCCAGCAGCTCCGGATTCTCCTCGGGGACCCAGTACTTC
TRBV11-3,TRBD2,.,TRBJ2-3,CASSLGTSGRADTQYF,TGTGCCAGCAGCTTAGGGACTAGCGGACGGGCAGATACGCAGTATTTT
TRBV28,.,.,TRBJ1-4,CASVPVINEKLFF,TGTGCCAGCGTTCCGGTTATTAATGAAAAACTGTTTTTT
TRBV5-1,TRBD1,few,TRBJ2-5,CASSVGQAQETQYF,TGCGCCAGCAGCGTCGGACAGGCCCAAGAGACCCAGTACTTC
TRBV30,.,.,TRBJ1-1,CAWTRQLGTEAFF,TGTGCCTGGACTAGACAGCTAGGGACTGAAGCTTTCTTT
TRBV10-3,TRBD1,few,TRBJ2-1,CAIRPHRGPNPMYEQFF,TGTGCCATCAGACCTCACAGGGGGCCGAATCCCATGTATGAGCAGTTCTTC
TRBV5-1,.,.,TRBJ2-7,CASSSHGSSYEQYF,TGCGCCAGCAGCTCCCACGGGTCGTCCTACGAGCAGTACTTC
TRBV28,.,.,TRBJ1-5,CASSRGGSNQPQHF,TGTGCCAGCAGCCGTGGAGGTAGCAATCAGCCCCAGCATTTT
TRBV7-2,TRBD2,.,TRBJ2-5,CASSLDVAGDVETQYF,TGTGCCAGCAGCTTAGATGTAGCGGGAGATGTGGAGACCCAGTACTTC
TRBV5-1,.,.,TRBJ2-1,CASSLGSSSYNEQFF,TGCGCCAGCAGCTTGGGGTCTAGCTCCTACAATGAGCAGTTCTTC
TRBV10-3,TRBD1,.,TRBJ1-4,CAISESEGARTNEKLFF,TGTGCCATCAGTGAGTCGGAGGGGGCGCGGACTAATGAAAAACTGTTTTTT
TRBV4-1,.,.,TRBJ2-7,CASSQEGGGAPYEQYF,TGCGCCAGCAGCCAAGAAGGGGGGGGAGCGCCCTACGAGCAGTACTTC
TRBV4-3,TRBD2,.,TRBJ2-1,CASSQDMSPGLARNEQFF,TGCGCCAGCAGCCAAGATATGTCTCCGGGACTAGCTAGAAATGAGCAGTTCTTC